This T cell receptor beta chain is from a study of OX40 agonist ivuxolimab in advanced cancers. On the study more broadly: Prior anti-PD-1, anti-PD-L1 or anti-CTLA-4 therapy did not bar entry, and about 38% had some. Study findings and constraints: The study observed clonal expansion of CD4+ and CD8+ blood T cells by week 6 at 0.1 to 3.0 mg/kg. Among expanded peripheral T cells, antigen specificity went undetermined.

Assay used: immunoSEQ multiplex PCR; TCRdb lists only in-frame clones, some missing. The sample shows about 74,000 clones, approximately 87% of them seen only once. The trim removed 8 bases at V and 3 bases at J, leaving 4 bases unmatched. From germline, CDR1 is MNHEY and CDR2 SVGAGI. The CDR3 is made up of 14 amino acids. Remarks on this clone: Its antigen remains unidentified.

The chain is built from TRBV6-5 and TRBJ2-1, with 10 bases identical to TRBD1. The material sequenced was CD4+ or CD8+ T cells sorted from blood, taken in a trial of the OX40 agonist ivuxolimab. This TCR was recovered from an adult with an advanced solid tumor such as melanoma, head and neck, liver or kidney cancer. The DNA of the CDR3 is TGTGCCAGCCGGGGACAGGGGAACTACAATGAGCAGTTCTTC. Protein: CASRGQGNYNEQFF.